This T cell receptor beta chain comes out of a study of blood T cell repertoires in COVID-19. Background on the study: Acute and convalescent COVID-19 samples came from the United States, Italy and Spain. PBMCs, B-cell-depleted T cells, or T cells provided the cDNA or gDNA that made up the material.

In the authors' workflow: Cell counts per sample came from amplifying reference gene primers. The protocol was immunoSEQ multiplex PCR, while the TCRdb copy is restricted to in-frame clones and leaves out a portion. That table gives V, J and clone size, and the DNA gave D and trimming. The profile covers tens of thousands of clones, with 80% to 90% appearing a single time and 1.6% taken by the ten largest. V lost 4 bases and J lost 12, with 13 bases in between. Germline values: CDR1 SGHNT, CDR2 YYREEE (reference sequence). This CDR3 is built from 12 residues. The rearrangement uses TRBV5-4 and TRBJ1-4, with TRBD1 as a possible D gene (5 bases). This TCR was sampled from a man aged 60 to 75 with acute or convalescent COVID-19. The source material was peripheral blood. The CDR3: CASSTPGGELFF. DNA for the CDR3: TGTGCCAGCAGCACCCCGGGAGGGGAACTGTTTTTT.